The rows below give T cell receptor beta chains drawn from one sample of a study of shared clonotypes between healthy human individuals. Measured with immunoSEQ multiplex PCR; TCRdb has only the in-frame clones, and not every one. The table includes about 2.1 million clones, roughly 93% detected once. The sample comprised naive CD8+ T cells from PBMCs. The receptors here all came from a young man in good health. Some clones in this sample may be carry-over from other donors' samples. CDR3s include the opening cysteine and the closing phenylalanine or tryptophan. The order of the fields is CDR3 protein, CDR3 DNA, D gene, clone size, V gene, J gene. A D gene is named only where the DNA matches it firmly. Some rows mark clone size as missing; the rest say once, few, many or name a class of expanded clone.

cdr3_aa: CASSEPRVGQPQHF; cdr3_nt: TGTGCCAGCAGTGAACCCCGGGTAGGTCAGCCCCAGCATTTT; d_call: NA; clone_size: NA; v_call: TRBV6-1; j_call: TRBJ1-5
cdr3_aa: CASSVTVNTEAFF; cdr3_nt: TGTGCCAGCAGCGTGACGGTGAACACTGAAGCTTTCTTT; d_call: NA; clone_size: NA; v_call: TRBV9; j_call: TRBJ1-1
cdr3_aa: CASSVGAGTEAFF; cdr3_nt: TGTGCCAGCAGCGTAGGTGCTGGCACTGAAGCTTTCTTT; d_call: NA; clone_size: NA; v_call: TRBV9; j_call: TRBJ1-1
cdr3_aa: CASSKDRTETQYF; cdr3_nt: TGTGCCAGCAGCAAGGACAGGACGGAGACCCAGTACTTC; d_call: TRBD1; clone_size: once; v_call: TRBV9; j_call: TRBJ2-5
cdr3_aa: CASSLAMRDFYGYTF; cdr3_nt: TGTGCCAGCAGCTTAGCGATGAGAGATTTCTATGGCTACACCTTC; d_call: NA; clone_size: NA; v_call: TRBV7-9; j_call: TRBJ1-2
cdr3_aa: CASSPGTGNTDTQYF; cdr3_nt: TGCGCCAGCAGCCCCGGGACGGGCAACACAGATACGCAGTATTTT; d_call: NA; clone_size: NA; v_call: TRBV5-1; j_call: TRBJ2-3
cdr3_aa: CASSYTVRDSNEKLFF; cdr3_nt: TGTGCCAGCAGTTACACTGTCCGGGACAGTAATGAAAAACTGTTTTTT; d_call: TRBD1; clone_size: NA; v_call: TRBV6-5; j_call: TRBJ1-4
cdr3_aa: CASSLRDVVGNQPQHF; cdr3_nt: TGTGCCAGCAGCCTCCGGGACGTCGTGGGCAATCAGCCCCAGCATTTT; d_call: NA; clone_size: NA; v_call: TRBV11-2; j_call: TRBJ1-5
cdr3_aa: CASSPPREAGAFF; cdr3_nt: TGTGCCAGCAGTCCCCCCCGGGAAGCAGGAGCTTTCTTT; d_call: NA; clone_size: NA; v_call: TRBV6-1; j_call: TRBJ1-1
cdr3_aa: CASGQGARETQYF; cdr3_nt: TGTGCCAGCGGCCAGGGGGCAAGAGAGACCCAGTACTTC; d_call: TRBD1; clone_size: NA; v_call: TRBV7-9; j_call: TRBJ2-5
cdr3_aa: CASSVVSGGKETQYF; cdr3_nt: TGTGCCAGCAGCGTAGTGTCGGGAGGGAAAGAGACCCAGTACTTC; d_call: TRBD2; clone_size: NA; v_call: TRBV9; j_call: TRBJ2-5
cdr3_aa: CASSQERRGGYEQFF; cdr3_nt: TGCGCCAGCAGCCAAGAGAGGAGGGGAGGATATGAGCAGTTCTTC; d_call: NA; clone_size: NA; v_call: TRBV4-1; j_call: TRBJ2-1
cdr3_aa: CASSQDRGDEQYF; cdr3_nt: TGTGCCAGCAGCCAAGACAGGGGGGACGAGCAGTACTTC; d_call: TRBD1; clone_size: NA; v_call: TRBV7-9; j_call: TRBJ2-7
cdr3_aa: CASSSRGRFGTIYF; cdr3_nt: TGTGCCAGCAGTTCCAGGGGGCGGTTTGGCACCATATATTTT; d_call: TRBD1; clone_size: NA; v_call: TRBV27; j_call: TRBJ1-3
cdr3_aa: CASSQGISTSYEQYF; cdr3_nt: TGCGCCAGCAGCCAAGGGATTAGTACCTCCTACGAGCAGTACTTC; d_call: NA; clone_size: NA; v_call: TRBV4-3; j_call: TRBJ2-7
cdr3_aa: CAISGSGPTAGELFF; cdr3_nt: TGTGCCATCAGTGGGTCAGGCCCCACCGCCGGGGAGCTGTTTTTT; d_call: NA; clone_size: once; v_call: TRBV10-3; j_call: TRBJ2-2
cdr3_aa: CASSRGFGSWGEKLFF; cdr3_nt: TGTGCCAGCAGCCGGGGCTTTGGGTCGTGGGGGGAAAAACTGTTTTTT; d_call: NA; clone_size: once; v_call: TRBV11-2; j_call: TRBJ1-4
cdr3_aa: CATSWGGRDTGELFF; cdr3_nt: TGTGCCACCTCATGGGGGGGTCGGGACACCGGGGAGCTGTTTTTT; d_call: TRBD2; clone_size: NA; v_call: TRBV28; j_call: TRBJ2-2
cdr3_aa: CASSFQNRIDQPQHF; cdr3_nt: TGTGCCAGCAGTTTCCAGAACCGGATAGATCAGCCCCAGCATTTT; d_call: NA; clone_size: NA; v_call: TRBV28; j_call: TRBJ1-5
cdr3_aa: CASSQDSENKLEAFF; cdr3_nt: TGTGCCAGCAGCCAAGACAGTGAGAACAAACTTGAAGCTTTCTTT; d_call: NA; clone_size: NA; v_call: TRBV4-2; j_call: TRBJ1-1
cdr3_aa: CASGDRGYEKLFF; cdr3_nt: TGTGCCAGCGGGGACAGGGGTTATGAAAAACTGTTTTTT; d_call: TRBD1; clone_size: NA; v_call: TRBV27; j_call: TRBJ1-4
cdr3_aa: CSVEWADRGYEQYF; cdr3_nt: TGCAGCGTTGAATGGGCAGACCGAGGATACGAGCAGTACTTC; d_call: NA; clone_size: once; v_call: TRBV29-1; j_call: TRBJ2-7